The present entry profiles one TCR beta chain with its context. Using immunoSEQ multiplex PCR, the repertoire was profiled, and TCRdb retains in-frame clones only, with some absent. Among about 100,000 clones listed, more than 85% were seen once. The ends were cut back, 0 bases at V and 9 bases at J, with 12 bases in the middle. The CDR3 consists of 14 residues. The germline V gene has CDR1 SGHTA and CDR2 FQGNSA. The data were obtained in a study of blood T cell repertoires in COVID-19. Whole-study context: The analysed material was cDNA or gDNA that came from T cells, B-cell-depleted T cells, or PBMCs.

The chain couples TRBV7-2 to TRBJ2-1, with D possibly matching TRBD1 (6 bases). This sequence was found in a man in his fifties with active COVID-19. The sequenced sample was peripheral blood. DNA for the CDR3: TGTGCCAGCAGCTTAGCTTGGGAAGGGGGTGAGCAGTTCTTC. Encoded protein: CASSLAWEGGEQFF.